The rows below give T cell receptor beta chains drawn from one sample of a study of cytomegalovirus exposure and HLA in healthy donors. TCRdb's copy holds only in-frame clones and misses some; the assay was immunoSEQ multiplex PCR. The sample has about 150,000 clones; 75% to 85% are singletons. The sequenced sample consisted of PBMCs. These receptors all stem from a man over 45 in good health and CMV-seropositive. Both conserved end residues are part of each CDR3. D genes are given only for firm matches. A clone size is listed for some rows: how often the clone was seen (once, few, many), or a class if it is expanded.

v_call	clone_size	d_call	j_call	cdr3_nt	cdr3_aa
TRBV6-6	-	-	TRBJ1-2	TGTGCCAGCAGTAAGCAGGGCGGAGGCTACACCTTC	CASSKQGGGYTF
TRBV4-1	few	-	TRBJ1-3	TGCGCCAGCAGCCAACCTAGCGGCTCTGGAAACACCATATATTTT	CASSQPSGSGNTIYF
TRBV29-1	-	TRBD1	TRBJ1-3	TGCAGCGTGGGGGGACAGGCCTCTGGAAACACCATATATTTT	CSVGGQASGNTIYF
TRBV7-7	-	-	TRBJ2-2	TGTGCTAGCAGCTTCCGGGAACGAGACGGGGAGCTGTTTTTT	CASSFRERDGELFF
TRBV19	-	-	TRBJ2-3	TGTGCCAGTAGTGTACAGGCGGATACGCAGTATTTT	CASSVQADTQYF
TRBV18	-	TRBD1	TRBJ1-3	TGTGCCAGCTCACCCGGGACAGGGTTCCTTGGAAACACCATATATTTT	CASSPGTGFLGNTIYF
TRBV7-9	-	-	TRBJ2-3	TGTGCCAGCAGCTCATCAGGTGGTGGTACGCAGTATTTT	CASSSSGGGTQYF
TRBV11-2	few	-	TRBJ2-1	TGTGCCAGCAGCGAAATCAGGGTCTCCTACAATGAGCAGTTCTTC	CASSEIRVSYNEQFF
TRBV18	-	-	TRBJ1-1	TGTGCCAGCTCACCACCGAACACATTGAACACTGAAGCTTTCTTT	CASSPPNTLNTEAFF
TRBV27	-	-	TRBJ1-2	TGTGCCAGCAGTTCTGGTACAGGGAGACTCTATGGCTACACCTTC	CASSSGTGRLYGYTF
TRBV6-5	-	-	TRBJ1-4	TGTGCCAGCAGTTACCAGTTTAATGAAAAACTGTTTTTT	CASSYQFNEKLFF
TRBV4-1	-	-	TRBJ1-2	TGCGCCAGCAGCCAAGGGGGAAGGGGGGGATATGGCTACACCTTC	CASSQGGRGGYGYTF
TRBV19	-	TRBD2	TRBJ2-1	TGTGCCAGTAGTCCCCAGGGACTAGCGGGAGGGAGCTCCTACAATGAGCAGTTCTTC	CASSPQGLAGGSSYNEQFF
TRBV5-1	-	TRBD1	TRBJ1-4	TGCGCCAGCAGCCCTACAGGGGAAGGTGAAAAACTGTTTTTT	CASSPTGEGEKLFF
TRBV9	once	TRBD2	TRBJ2-1	TGTGCCAGCAGCGGCAGGGAGGGTTCCTACAATGAGCAGTTCTTC	CASSGREGSYNEQFF
TRBV27	-	TRBD2	TRBJ2-3	TGTGCCAGCAGTCGGGGGGTTCGGGATACGCAGTATTTT	CASSRGVRDTQYF
TRBV10-2	-	-	TRBJ2-3	TGCGCCAGCAGTGACCGGGGGTCCACAGATACGCAGTATTTT	CASSDRGSTDTQYF
TRBV7-9	-	TRBD1	TRBJ2-3	TGTGCCAGCAGCTTTGGGGGACAGGGGGCAAGCGATACGCAGTATTTT	CASSFGGQGASDTQYF
TRBV27	-	-	TRBJ2-3	TGTGCCAGCAGTTTAGTCCCGAACAGGGGGGGAGCGCAGTATTTT	CASSLVPNRGGAQYF
TRBV10-2	once	-	TRBJ1-1	TGCGCCAGCAGTGAGTATCTAGGAGCGAACACTGAAGCTTTCTTT	CASSEYLGANTEAFF
TRBV4-1	-	TRBD1	TRBJ1-6	TGCGCCAGCAGCTCCACAGGGGCCAGGCTGGGTAATTCACCCCTCCACTTT	CASSSTGARLGNSPLHF
TRBV5-1	-	-	TRBJ2-7	TGCGCCAGCAGCCCGACAGGACAGTCCTCCTACGAGCAGTACTTC	CASSPTGQSSYEQYF
TRBV7-8	-	TRBD2	TRBJ2-1	TGTGCCAGCAGCTTAACTAGCGGTTTGTACAATGAGCAGTTCTTC	CASSLTSGLYNEQFF
TRBV19	-	TRBD1	TRBJ1-1	TGTGCCAGTAGTATAGAGGGGACAGGTGTCACTGAAGCTTTCTTT	CASSIEGTGVTEAFF
TRBV5-6	-	-	TRBJ1-5	TGTGCCAGCAGCTTGGCAAGGGCGGGTCAGCCCCAGCATTTT	CASSLARAGQPQHF
TRBV6-4	-	TRBD1	TRBJ1-1	TGTGCCAGCAGTGAATTCCCCGGGACAGCCACTGAAGCTTTCTTT	CASSEFPGTATEAFF
TRBV7-6	few	TRBD2	TRBJ2-3	TGTGCCAGCAGCTTATCCGAGACTAGCGGTTTCGGAGATACGCAGTATTTT	CASSLSETSGFGDTQYF
TRBV7-9	once	-	TRBJ2-3	TGTGCCAGCAGCTTCTCTAGCGTTAGAGATACGCAGTATTTT	CASSFSSVRDTQYF
TRBV5-1	-	TRBD2	TRBJ2-3	TGCGCCAGCAGCTTGCTCAGCGGGGGCAAAGAAGATACGCAGTATTTT	CASSLLSGGKEDTQYF
TRBV4-1	-	-	TRBJ1-1	TGCGCCAGCAGCCCAGGAACTACAGGGATGAACACTGAAGCTTTCTTT	CASSPGTTGMNTEAFF
TRBV2	-	TRBD2	TRBJ2-1	TGTGCCGCCGTTGCGGGAGATTCCTACAATGAGCAGTTCTTC	CAAVAGDSYNEQFF